Listed below are T cell receptor beta chains from one sample, sequenced in a study. TCRdb reprocessed the 5' RACE reads via MiXCR and lists one record per CDR3 protein. The sample lists 62,000 or so distinct CDR3 sequences; around 24% were seen once. Specimen: tumor-infiltrating Tregs sorted from the breast tumor. Receptor source: a female donor with breast cancer. The CDR3 runs from the conserved cysteine through the conserved F or W. The D gene is left open where the match is weak. Size is omitted from some rows. Given values are once, few, many or a class for expanded clones.

cdr3_nt | cdr3_aa | j_call | clone_size | v_call | d_call
TGCAGTGCTGGGATCCAAGTGGGCACAGATACGCAGTATTTT | CSAGIQVGTDTQYF | TRBJ2-3 | few | TRBV20-1 | NA
TGTGCTACTAAAGGGGTCGGGACGGTAACCCAGCATTTT | CATKGVGTVTQHF | TRBJ1-5 | NA | TRBV2 | NA
TGTGCCAGCAGCCAAGTTGGGGGAGGGGGCACTGAAGCTTTCTTT | CASSQVGGGGTEAFF | TRBJ1-1 | NA | TRBV4-2 | NA
TGTGCCAGCAGCCCTCCACCGGGACAGCCTAACTATGGCTACACCTTC | CASSPPPGQPNYGYTF | TRBJ1-2 | many | TRBV7-2 | TRBD1
TGTGCCGGCAGTTTCTCGACAGGGAACTATGGCTACACCTTC | CAGSFSTGNYGYTF | TRBJ1-2 | NA | TRBV12-3/TRBV12-4 | TRBD1
TGTGCCAGCAGCCATAATAGCGGGGAAGAGACCCAGTACTTC | CASSHNSGEETQYF | TRBJ2-5 | NA | TRBV7-8 | TRBD2
TGTGCCAGCAGCGTAGCTGGAGGTAGCAATCAGCCCCAGCATTTT | CASSVAGGSNQPQHF | TRBJ1-5 | few | TRBV9 | NA
TGCAGTGCTAGAGGCCGGTTGAACACTGAAGCTTTCTTT | CSARGRLNTEAFF | TRBJ1-1 | many | TRBV20-1 | NA
TGCAGTGCTAGAGTTGACAGGGGAGGGTATCAGCCCCAGCATTTT | CSARVDRGGYQPQHF | TRBJ1-5 | NA | TRBV20-1 | TRBD1
TGTGCCAGCAGCTTACCAGCTCCCAACATTCAGTACTTC | CASSLPAPNIQYF | TRBJ2-4 | NA | TRBV7-9 | NA